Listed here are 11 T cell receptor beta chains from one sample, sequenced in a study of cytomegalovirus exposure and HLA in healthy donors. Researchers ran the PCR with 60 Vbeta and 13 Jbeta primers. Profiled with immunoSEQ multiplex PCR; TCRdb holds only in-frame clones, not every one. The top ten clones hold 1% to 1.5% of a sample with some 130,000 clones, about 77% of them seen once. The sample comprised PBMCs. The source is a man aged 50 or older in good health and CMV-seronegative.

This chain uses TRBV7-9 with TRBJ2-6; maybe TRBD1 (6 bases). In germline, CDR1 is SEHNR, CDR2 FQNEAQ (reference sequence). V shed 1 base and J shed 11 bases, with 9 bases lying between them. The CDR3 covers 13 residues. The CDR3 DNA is TGTGCCAGCAGCTTAGAGACAGGCGACGTCCTGACTTTC. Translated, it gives CASSLETGDVLTF. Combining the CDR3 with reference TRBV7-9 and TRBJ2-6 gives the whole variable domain DTGVSQNPRHKITKRGQNVTFRCDPISEHNRLYWYRQTLGQGPEFLTYFQNEAQLEKSRLLSDRFSAERPKGSFSTLEIQRTEQGDSAMYLCASSLETGDVLTFGAGSRLTVL.

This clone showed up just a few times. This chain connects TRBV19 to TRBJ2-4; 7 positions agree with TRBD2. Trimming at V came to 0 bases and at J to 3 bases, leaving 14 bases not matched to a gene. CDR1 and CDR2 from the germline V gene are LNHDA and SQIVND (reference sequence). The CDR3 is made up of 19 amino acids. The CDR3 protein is CASSIDAWRAGGNKNIQYF. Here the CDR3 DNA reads TGTGCCAGTAGTATAGATGCTTGGAGGGCCGGGGGGAACAAAAACATTCAGTACTTC. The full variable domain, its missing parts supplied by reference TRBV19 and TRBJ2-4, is DGGITQSPKYLFRKEGQNVTLSCEQNLNHDAMYWYRQDPGQGLRLIYYSQIVNDFQKGDIAEGYSVSREKKESFPLTVTSAQKNPTAFYLCASSIDAWRAGGNKNIQYFGAGTRLSVL.

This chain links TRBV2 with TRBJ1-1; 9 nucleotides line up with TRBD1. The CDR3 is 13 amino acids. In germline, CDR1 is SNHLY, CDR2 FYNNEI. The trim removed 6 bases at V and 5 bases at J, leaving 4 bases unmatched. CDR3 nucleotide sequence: TGTGCCAGCAGAGGGACAGGGAATACTGAAGCTTTCTTT. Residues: CASRGTGNTEAFF.

CDR3: CASSSTGSGNTIYF. The CDR3 bases are TGTGCCAGCAGCTCCACAGGGTCTGGAAACACCATATATTTT. This chain links TRBV28 with TRBJ1-3; maybe TRBD1 (6 bases). CDR1 is MDHEN and CDR2 is SYDVKM in the germline V gene. V lost 6 bases to trimming and J lost 1 base, with 10 bases between them. This CDR3 region has 14 residues. The entire variable domain, with the rest obtained from reference TRBV28 and TRBJ1-3, is as follows: DVKVTQSSRYLVKRTGEKVFLECVQDMDHENMFWYRQDPGLGLRLIYFSYDVKMKEKGDIPEGYSVSREKKERFSLILESASTNQTSMYLCASSSTGSGNTIYFGEGSWLTVV.

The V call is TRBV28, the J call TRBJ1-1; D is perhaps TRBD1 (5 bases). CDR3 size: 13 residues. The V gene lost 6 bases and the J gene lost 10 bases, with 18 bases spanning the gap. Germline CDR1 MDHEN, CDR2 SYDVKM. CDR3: CASSPGDVRGAFF. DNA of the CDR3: TGTGCCAGCAGCCCGGGGGACGTACGAGGAGCTTTCTTT.

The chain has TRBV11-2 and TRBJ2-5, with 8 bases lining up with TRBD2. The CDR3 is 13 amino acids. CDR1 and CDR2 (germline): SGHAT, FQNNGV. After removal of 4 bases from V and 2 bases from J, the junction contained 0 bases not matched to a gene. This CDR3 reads CASSSGGQETQYF. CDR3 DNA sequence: TGTGCCAGCAGCTCGGGGGGGCAAGAGACCCAGTACTTC. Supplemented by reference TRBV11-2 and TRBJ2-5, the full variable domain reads EAGVAQSPRYKIIEKRQSVAFWCNPISGHATLYWYQQILGQGPKLLIQFQNNGVVDDSQLPKDRFSAERLKGVDSTLKIQPAKLEDSAVYLCASSSGGQETQYFGPGTRLLVL.

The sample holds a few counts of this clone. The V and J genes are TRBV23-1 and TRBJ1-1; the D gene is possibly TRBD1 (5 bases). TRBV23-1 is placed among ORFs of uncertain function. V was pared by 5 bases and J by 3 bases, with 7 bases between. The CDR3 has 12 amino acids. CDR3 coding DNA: TGCGCCAGCAGTGGGGGGGACACTGAAGCTTTCTTT. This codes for CASSGGDTEAFF.

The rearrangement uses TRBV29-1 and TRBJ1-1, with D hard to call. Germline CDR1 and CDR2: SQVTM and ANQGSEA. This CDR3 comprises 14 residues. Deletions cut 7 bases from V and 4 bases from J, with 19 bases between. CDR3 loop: CSGGAGRLSTEAFF. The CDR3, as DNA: TGCAGCGGGGGTGCGGGCAGGTTGAGCACTGAAGCTTTCTTT.

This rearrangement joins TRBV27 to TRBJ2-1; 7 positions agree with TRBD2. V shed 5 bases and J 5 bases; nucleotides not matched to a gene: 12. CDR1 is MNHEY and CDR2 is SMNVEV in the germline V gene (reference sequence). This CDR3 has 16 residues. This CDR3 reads CASSTLGLAVNNEQFF. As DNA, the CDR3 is TGTGCCAGCAGTACCTTGGGGCTAGCGGTAAACAATGAGCAGTTCTTC.

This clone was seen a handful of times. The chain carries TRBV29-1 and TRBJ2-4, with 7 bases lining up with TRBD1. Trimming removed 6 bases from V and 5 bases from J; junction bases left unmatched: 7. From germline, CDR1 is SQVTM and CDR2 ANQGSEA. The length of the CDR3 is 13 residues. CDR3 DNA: TGCAGCGTGGGTGGGACAGCGGAAAACATTCAGTACTTC. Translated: CSVGGTAENIQYF.

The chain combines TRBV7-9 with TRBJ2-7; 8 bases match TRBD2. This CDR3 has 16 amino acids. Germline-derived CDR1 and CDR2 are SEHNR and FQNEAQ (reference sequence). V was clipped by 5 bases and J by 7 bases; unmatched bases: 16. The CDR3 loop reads CASSPALKAGVWEQYF. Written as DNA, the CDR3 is TGTGCCAGCAGCCCCGCCCTAAAAGCGGGAGTATGGGAGCAGTACTTC. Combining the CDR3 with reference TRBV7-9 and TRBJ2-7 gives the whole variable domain DTGVSQNPRHKITKRGQNVTFRCDPISEHNRLYWYRQTLGQGPEFLTYFQNEAQLEKSRLLSDRFSAERPKGSFSTLEIQRTEQGDSAMYLCASSPALKAGVWEQYFGPGTRLTVT.